This T cell receptor beta chain was identified in a study of regulatory T cells in long-lasting Graves disease. The V gene's germline CDR1 is MDHEN and CDR2 SYDVKM. V trimming: 5 bases; J trimming: 2 bases; junction bases outside the gene matches: 2. The CDR3 loop spans 14 amino acids. Time point noted: persistent/refractory GD, antithyroid drugs over 5 years with positive TRAb. The TCR library was made from RNA extracted from PBMCs. On this clonotype: This may come from a read error, since a much larger clone is one base off. The conserved closing phenylalanine or tryptophan is absent in this CDR3, likely reflecting a read error.

Building the TCR beta libraries relied on iRepertoire HTBI primers, and CDR3 regions underwent Arm-PCR. TCRdb reanalysed the multiplex PCR reads using MiXCR and keeps one entry per CDR3 protein. The sample contains nearly 350,000 distinct CDR3 sequences, 15% to 20% of which appear only once. The chain joins TRBV28 to TRBJ1-5, with TRBD1 matching over 8 bases. The sequenced sample was peripheral blood mononuclear cells (PBMCs), obtained when the disease was refractory, from a patient treated with antithyroid drugs. This clonotype originated in a female donor with Graves disease. The CDR3 region is CASSMDRGNQPQHS. As DNA, the CDR3 is TGTGCCAGCAGTATGGACAGGGGCAATCAGCCCCAGCATTCT.